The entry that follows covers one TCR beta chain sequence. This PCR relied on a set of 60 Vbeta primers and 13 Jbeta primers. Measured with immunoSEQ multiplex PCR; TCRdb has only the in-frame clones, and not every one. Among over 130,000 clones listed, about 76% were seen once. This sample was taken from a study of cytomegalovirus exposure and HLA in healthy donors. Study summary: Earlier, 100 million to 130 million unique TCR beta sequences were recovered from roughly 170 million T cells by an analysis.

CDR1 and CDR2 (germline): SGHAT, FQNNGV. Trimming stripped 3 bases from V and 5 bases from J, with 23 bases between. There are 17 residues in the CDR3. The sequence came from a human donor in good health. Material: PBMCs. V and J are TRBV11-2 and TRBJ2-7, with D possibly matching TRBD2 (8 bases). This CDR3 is CASSFRGGHRGGDEQYF. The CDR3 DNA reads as TGTGCCAGCAGCTTTCGCGGGGGGCACAGGGGTGGCGACGAGCAGTACTTC.